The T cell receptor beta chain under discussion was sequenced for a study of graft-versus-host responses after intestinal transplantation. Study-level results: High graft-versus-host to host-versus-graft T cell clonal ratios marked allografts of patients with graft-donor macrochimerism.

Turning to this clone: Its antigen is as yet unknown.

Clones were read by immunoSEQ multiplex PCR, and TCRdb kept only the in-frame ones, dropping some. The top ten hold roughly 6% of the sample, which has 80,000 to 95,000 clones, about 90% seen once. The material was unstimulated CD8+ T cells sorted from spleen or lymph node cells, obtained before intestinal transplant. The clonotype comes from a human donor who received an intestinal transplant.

CDR3 DNA sequence: TGTGCCAGCAGTGAATGGGGCAGCCGCTCTGGAAACACCATATATTTT. Translating gives CASSEWGSRSGNTIYF. The chain couples TRBV2 to TRBJ1-3, with D perhaps TRBD1 (5 bases). CDR1 and CDR2 from the germline V gene are SNHLY and FYNNEI. CDR3 length: 16 amino acids. V lost 2 bases and J 0 bases, leaving 11 bases between the germline ends.